Sequencing of this TCR beta chain was carried out in a study of cytomegalovirus exposure and HLA in healthy donors. The overall study: HLA-typed donors were the source of around 87 million unique TCRs, which an early data release held.

Remarks on this clone: The antigen remains unidentified.

Regarding the study as a whole: A later analysis linked a missense DCLRE1C variant to TCR beta V- and J-gene trimming. A later analysis linked about 17,000 TCR beta sequences to HLA alleles at 0.05 false discovery rate. The majority of TCR sequences were rare, yet some public TCRs appeared in many donors.

Primers included in the PCR were 60 Vbeta and 13 Jbeta primers. The assay was immunoSEQ multiplex PCR, and TCRdb's table has in-frame clones only and misses some. Recorded for this sample: tens of thousands of clones. This clonotype was sampled from a woman younger than 35 in good health and CMV-seronegative. Sequenced: PBMCs.

CDR3 sequence (DNA): TGCGCCAGTGGGGGACAGACGTTGAACACTGAAGCTTTCTTT. This sequence encodes CASGGQTLNTEAFF. V is TRBV10-2 and J is TRBJ1-1; 7 bases are shared with TRBD1. The CDR3 totals 14 residues. Germline V CDR1 and CDR2: WSHSY, SAAADI. The J segment lost 0 bases and the V segment lost 9 bases, leaving 7 bases of the junction unmatched.